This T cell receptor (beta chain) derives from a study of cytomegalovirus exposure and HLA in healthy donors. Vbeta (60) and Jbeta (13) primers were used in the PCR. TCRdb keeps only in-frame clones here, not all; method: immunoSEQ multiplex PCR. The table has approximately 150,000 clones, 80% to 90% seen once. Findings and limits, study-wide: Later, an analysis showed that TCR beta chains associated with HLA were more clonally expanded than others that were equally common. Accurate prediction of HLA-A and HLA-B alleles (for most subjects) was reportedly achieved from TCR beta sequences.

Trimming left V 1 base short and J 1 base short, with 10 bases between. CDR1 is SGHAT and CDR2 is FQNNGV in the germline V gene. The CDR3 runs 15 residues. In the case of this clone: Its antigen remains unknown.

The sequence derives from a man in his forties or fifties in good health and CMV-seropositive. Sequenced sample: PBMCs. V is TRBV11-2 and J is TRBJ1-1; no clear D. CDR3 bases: TGTGCCAGCAGCTTAGGTGCGACAACGAACACTGAAGCTTTCTTT. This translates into CASSLGATTNTEAFF. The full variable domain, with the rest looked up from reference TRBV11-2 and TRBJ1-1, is EAGVAQSPRYKIIEKRQSVAFWCNPISGHATLYWYQQILGQGPKLLIQFQNNGVVDDSQLPKDRFSAERLKGVDSTLKIQPAKLEDSAVYLCASSLGATTNTEAFFGQGTRLTVV.